The next 23 T cell receptor beta chains were all read from a single sample in a study of shared clonotypes between healthy human individuals. Only in-frame clones appear in the TCRdb table, and some are missing; sequencing was by immunoSEQ multiplex PCR. Of over a million clones listed, approximately 68% are singletons. Sequencing was performed on memory CD4+ T cells sorted from blood. The subset: CD45RA-negative fraction. The receptors originated from a young man in good health.

The rearrangement links TRBV5-1 to TRBJ1-4; D is possibly TRBD1 (5 bases). From germline, CDR1 is SGHRS and CDR2 YFSETQ. CDR3 length equals 17 residues. Trimming took 5 bases from V and 5 from J, leaving 22 bases between them. CDR3 in amino acids: CASRRQGSAGSNEKLFF. The CDR3, as DNA: TGCGCCAGCAGACGACAAGGCTCGGCAGGGTCCAATGAAAAACTGTTTTTT.

The CDR3 protein is CASSPQGAGGYTF. DNA of the CDR3: TGTGCCAGCTCACCCCAGGGGGCCGGTGGCTACACCTTC. The rearrangement uses TRBV18 and TRBJ1-2; TRBD1 agrees at 8 bases. V lost 3 bases and J lost 7; bases outside the gene matches: 4. Germline values: CDR1 KGHSH, CDR2 LQKENI. The CDR3 totals 13 residues.

The chain is built from TRBV6-5 and TRBJ1-1, with TRBD1 as a possible D gene (5 bases). V lost 1 base and J lost 4, with 10 bases in between. This CDR3 spans 14 amino acids. Germline-derived CDR1 and CDR2 are MNHEY and SVGAGI. The CDR3 is CASSYWAGSTEAFF. The DNA of the CDR3 is TGTGCCAGCAGTTACTGGGCAGGGAGCACTGAAGCTTTCTTT.

For this clone: Other DNA sequences in this sample translate to the same CDR3. The rearrangement joins TRBV5-1 to TRBJ2-1; TRBD2 aligns across 10 bases. Trimming took 0 bases from V and 3 from J; bases not matched to a gene: 0. Germline lookup yields CDR1 SGHRS and CDR2 YFSETQ. The CDR3 is 15 amino acids. The CDR3 protein is CASSLASGSYNEQFF. The CDR3, as DNA: TGCGCCAGCAGCTTGGCTAGCGGGAGCTACAATGAGCAGTTCTTC.

V is TRBV9 and J is TRBJ1-4; possible D gene TRBD1, 6 bases. CDR1 is SGDLS and CDR2 is YYNGEE in the germline V gene. The CDR3 contains 16 residues. Between the trimmed V and J ends, which lost 6 bases and 8 bases, there was a span of 23 bases. DNA of the CDR3: TGTGCCAGCACCCCTGGGGAGGGGGATGTCGGGGAAAAACTGTTTTTT. It encodes CASTPGEGDVGEKLFF. Full variable domain (missing parts from reference TRBV9 and TRBJ1-4): DSGVTQTPKHLITATGQRVTLRCSPRSGDLSVYWYQQSLDQGLQFLIQYYNGEERAKGNILERFSAQQFPDLHSELNLSSLELGDSALYFCASTPGEGDVGEKLFFGSGTQLSVL.

This clone was recorded once. The chain uses TRBV19 and TRBJ2-5, with TRBD1 as a possible D gene (5 bases). The CDR3 has 15 amino acids. V lost 0 bases and J lost 5, with 13 bases in between. The V gene's germline CDR1 is LNHDA and CDR2 SQIVND (reference sequence). CDR3 protein: CASSIERAPGETQYF. In DNA form, the CDR3 reads TGTGCCAGTAGTATAGAACGGGCTCCAGGGGAGACCCAGTACTTC.

As to this clone: This sample also contains other DNA sequences that code for the same CDR3. V and J are TRBV19 and TRBJ1-5; D uncertain. The germline V gene has CDR1 LNHDA and CDR2 SQIVND (reference sequence). Trimming cost V 1 base and J 7 bases, with 5 bases left between them. This CDR3 region has 12 residues. As DNA, the CDR3 is TGTGCCAGTAGTATAGGATTCCAGCCCCAGCATTTT. This codes for CASSIGFQPQHF.

The chain employs TRBV10-3 and TRBJ2-3; D may be TRBD1 or TRBD2 (6 bases each). This CDR3 comprises 14 residues. V was pared by 8 bases and J by 11 bases, with 23 bases between. The germline V gene has CDR1 ENHRY and CDR2 SYGVKD. The CDR3, as DNA: TGTGCCATCCGGTCGACAGGTCCCTGGGGAGGGCAGTATTTT. Translated: CAIRSTGPWGGQYF.

The V call is TRBV14, the J call TRBJ2-7; D unresolved. Trimming took 3 bases from V and 4 from J, leaving 10 bases between them. Per the germline V gene, CDR1 is SGHDN and CDR2 is FVKESK. This CDR3 is 13 amino acids long. The CDR3 loop is CASSHGKGYEQYF. The CDR3 bases are TGTGCCAGCAGCCATGGGAAAGGGTACGAGCAGTACTTC.

V gene TRBV10-3 combines with J gene TRBJ2-7, with a tentative D call TRBD2 (6 bases). The CDR3 is 14 amino acids. Deletions cut 10 bases from V and 0 bases from J, with 16 bases between. Germline CDR1 is ENHRY and CDR2 is SYGVKD. CDR3 amino acids: CASSKAGLSYEQYF. In DNA form, the CDR3 reads TGTGCCAGCAGCAAAGCGGGTCTCTCCTACGAGCAGTACTTC.

The V and J genes are TRBV28 and TRBJ2-5; TRBD2 might be the D (5 bases). The CDR3 totals 15 residues. CDR1 and CDR2 from the germline V gene are MDHEN and SYDVKM. V was trimmed by 5 bases and J by 5 bases, leaving 18 bases between them. The CDR3 here is CASSANGLGGETQYF. The CDR3 DNA sequence: TGTGCCAGCAGTGCGAACGGACTCGGCGGGGAGACCCAGTACTTC.

The gene calls are TRBV4-1 and TRBJ2-7; D unresolved. The length of the CDR3 is 12 residues. Trimming left V 3 bases short and J 6 bases short, with 9 bases between. In germline, CDR1 is MGHRA, CDR2 YSYEKL. The CDR3, as DNA: TGCGCCAGCAGCCATATCGGGCGCGAGCAGTACTTC. It encodes CASSHIGREQYF.

This clone was counted only a few times. The chain uses TRBV30 and TRBJ1-6; no reliable D call. The V and J ends lost 2 bases and 7 bases respectively, with 6 bases between them. This CDR3 is built from 12 residues. CDR1 and CDR2 (germline): GTSNPN, SVGIG (reference sequence). Written as DNA, the CDR3 is TGTGCCTGGAGTCCCACAAATTCACCCCTCCACTTT. It specifies CAWSPTNSPLHF.

This clone was picked up a small number of times. The V and J genes are TRBV12-5 and TRBJ1-1; 8 bases match TRBD1. With 0 bases clipped from V and 4 bases from J, the junction kept 7 bases outside the gene matches. Germline lookup yields CDR1 LGHNT and CDR2 FRNRAP. The CDR3 contains 16 residues. The CDR3 is CASGLVWRQGTTEAFF. The CDR3 nucleotides read TGTGCTAGTGGTTTGGTCTGGAGACAGGGGACCACTGAAGCTTTCTTT.

CDR3 protein: CASSVGQDKDRTQYF. The CDR3 nucleotides are TGTGCCAGCAGCGTAGGGCAGGACAAGGATAGGACCCAGTACTTC. The chain employs TRBV9 and TRBJ2-5; a weak D match, TRBD1 (5 bases). Trimming left V 0 bases short and J 7 bases short, with 16 bases between. The CDR3 is 15 residues long. The germline V gene has CDR1 SGDLS and CDR2 YYNGEE.

The chain combines TRBV15 with TRBJ2-7, with 9 positions matching TRBD2. The V gene end was trimmed by 3 bases and the J gene end by 1 base; junction bases not matched to a gene: 7. The CDR3 contains 16 residues. Germline lookup yields CDR1 LNHNV and CDR2 YYDKDF (reference sequence). CDR3 DNA sequence: TGTGCCACCAGCAGGGATAGCGGGAGTGGGTCCTACGAGCAGTACTTC. It encodes CATSRDSGSGSYEQYF.

V is TRBV28 and J is TRBJ2-7; the D gene is possibly TRBD1 (6 bases). V lost 6 bases, J lost 2 bases, and 11 bases lay in between. This CDR3 contains 13 residues. The germline gives CDR1 MDHEN, CDR2 SYDVKM. The CDR3 nucleotides read TGTGCCAGCAGGACAGGTACCACCTACGAGCAGTACTTC. This encodes CASRTGTTYEQYF.

The J gene is TRBJ2-5, the V gene TRBV29-1; 11 bases align to TRBD1. Germline values: CDR1 SQVTM, CDR2 ANQGSEA. Unmatched junction bases numbered 8, after V lost 6 bases and J lost 11 bases. This CDR3 has 12 amino acids. CDR3: CSVAGQGGEQYF. The DNA of the CDR3 is TGCAGCGTAGCGGGACAGGGGGGTGAGCAGTACTTC.

The J gene is TRBJ2-1, the V gene TRBV27; no clear D gene. The CDR3 is 15 amino acids. CDR1 is MNHEY and CDR2 is SMNVEV in the germline V gene (reference sequence). V was trimmed by 5 bases and J by 4 bases, leaving 15 bases between them. The CDR3 loop reads CASSPVGVAYNEQFF. The CDR3, as DNA: TGTGCCAGCAGTCCCGTGGGTGTCGCTTACAATGAGCAGTTCTTC.

The chain recombines TRBV7-2 with TRBJ2-2; TRBD2 might be the D (6 bases). Germline V gives CDR1 SGHTA, CDR2 FQGNSA. Deletions cut 5 bases from V and 1 base from J, with 20 bases between. The CDR3 contains 18 residues. CDR3 region: CASSAFAWRGGNTGELFF. In nucleotides, the CDR3 is TGTGCCAGCAGCGCATTCGCTTGGAGGGGAGGGAACACCGGGGAGCTGTTTTTT.

In this sample, this clone turned up once. This chain uses TRBV6-1 with TRBJ2-6; weak D call: TRBD1 (5 bases). The V and J ends lost 6 bases and 2 bases respectively, with 8 bases between them. Germline CDR1 and CDR2: MNHNS and SASEGT. CDR3 length: 14 residues. The CDR3 loop is CASSDSAGANVLTF. DNA of the CDR3: TGTGCCAGCAGCGACAGTGCTGGGGCCAACGTCCTGACTTTC.

This rearrangement joins TRBV10-1 to TRBJ2-3, with 7 positions matching TRBD2. The ends lost 5 bases at V and 1 base at J; junction bases unmatched: 3. This CDR3 has 14 residues. The germline V gene has CDR1 WNHNN and CDR2 SYGVQD (reference sequence). This CDR3 is CASSLAGRTDTQYF. CDR3 nucleotides: TGCGCCAGCAGTTTAGCGGGCCGCACAGATACGCAGTATTTT.

The CDR3 loop is CASSEARATNEKLFF. As DNA, the CDR3 is TGTGCCAGCAGTGAAGCAAGGGCAACTAATGAAAAACTGTTTTTT. The chain joins TRBV2 to TRBJ1-4; D gene ambiguous. Trimming removed 0 bases from V and 0 bases from J, with 5 bases in between. The length of the CDR3 is 15 residues. CDR1 is SNHLY, CDR2 FYNNEI, per germline.